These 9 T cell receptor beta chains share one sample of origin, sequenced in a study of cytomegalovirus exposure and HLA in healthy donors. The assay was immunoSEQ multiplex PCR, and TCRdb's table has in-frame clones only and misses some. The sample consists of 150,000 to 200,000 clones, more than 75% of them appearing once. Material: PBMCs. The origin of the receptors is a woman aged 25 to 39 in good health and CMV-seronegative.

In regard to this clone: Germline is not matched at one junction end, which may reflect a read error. DNA for the CDR3: TGTGCTAGCAGCTTAGGGACAGGGGGCGGTACAGATACGCAGTATTTT. Translating it yields CASSLGTGGGTDTQYF. V usage is TRBV7-7 and J usage is TRBJ2-3, with 12 bases that match TRBD1. This CDR3 has 16 residues. Germline-derived CDR1 and CDR2 are SSHAT and FNYEAQ (reference sequence).

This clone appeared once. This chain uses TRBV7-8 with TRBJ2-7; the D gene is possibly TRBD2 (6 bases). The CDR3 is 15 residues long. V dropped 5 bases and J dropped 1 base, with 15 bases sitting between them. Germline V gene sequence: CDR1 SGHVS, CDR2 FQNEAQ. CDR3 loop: CASSPGRGSSYEQYF. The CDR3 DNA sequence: TGTGCCAGCAGCCCAGGGCGGGGCTCATCCTACGAGCAGTACTTC.

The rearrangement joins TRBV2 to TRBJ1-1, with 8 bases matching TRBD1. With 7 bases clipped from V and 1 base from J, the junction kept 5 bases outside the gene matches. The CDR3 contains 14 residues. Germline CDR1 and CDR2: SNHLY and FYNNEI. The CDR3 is CASIVGTGNTEAFF. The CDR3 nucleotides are TGTGCCAGCATTGTCGGGACAGGGAACACTGAAGCTTTCTTT.

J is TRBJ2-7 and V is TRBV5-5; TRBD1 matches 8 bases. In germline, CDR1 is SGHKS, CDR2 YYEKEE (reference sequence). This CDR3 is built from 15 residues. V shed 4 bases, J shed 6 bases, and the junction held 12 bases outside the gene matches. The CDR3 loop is CASSTVPQGAGEQYF. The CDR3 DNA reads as TGTGCCAGCAGCACGGTCCCCCAGGGGGCAGGCGAGCAGTACTTC. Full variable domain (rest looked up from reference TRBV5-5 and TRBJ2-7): DAGVTQSPTHLIKTRGQQVTLRCSPISGHKSVSWYQQVLGQGPQFIFQYYEKEERGRGNFPDRFSARQFPNYSSELNVNALLLGDSALYLCASSTVPQGAGEQYFGPGTRLTVT.

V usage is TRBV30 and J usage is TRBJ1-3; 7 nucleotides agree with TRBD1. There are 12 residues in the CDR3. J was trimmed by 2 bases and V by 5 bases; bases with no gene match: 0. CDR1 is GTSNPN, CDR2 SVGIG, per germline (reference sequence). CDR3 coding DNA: TGTGCCTGGGGACAGGCTGGAAACACCATATATTTT. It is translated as CAWGQAGNTIYF.

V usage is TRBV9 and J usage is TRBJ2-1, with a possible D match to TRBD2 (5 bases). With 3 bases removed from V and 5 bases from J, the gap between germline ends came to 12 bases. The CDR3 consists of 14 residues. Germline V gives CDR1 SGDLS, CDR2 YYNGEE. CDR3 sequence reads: CASSARASHNEQFF. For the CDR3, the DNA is TGTGCCAGCAGCGCCCGTGCTAGCCACAATGAGCAGTTCTTC.

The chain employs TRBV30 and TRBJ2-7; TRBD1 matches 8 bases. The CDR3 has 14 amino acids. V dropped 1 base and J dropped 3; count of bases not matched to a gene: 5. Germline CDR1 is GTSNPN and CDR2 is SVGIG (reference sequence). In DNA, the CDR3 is TGTGCCTGGAGTGGGTACAGGGGGTACTACGAGCAGTACTTC. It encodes CAWSGYRGYYEQYF.

The CDR3 DNA follows: TGTGCCAGCAGTCCCATGGGGGGAGGGCAGCCCCAGCATTTT. Translated: CASSPMGGGQPQHF. V gene TRBV6-5 combines with J gene TRBJ1-5; D may be TRBD1 (5 bases). The CDR3 loop spans 14 amino acids. Trimming took off 5 bases at V and 7 bases at J, with 15 bases between the two ends. Germline V CDR1 and CDR2: MNHEY, SVGAGI.

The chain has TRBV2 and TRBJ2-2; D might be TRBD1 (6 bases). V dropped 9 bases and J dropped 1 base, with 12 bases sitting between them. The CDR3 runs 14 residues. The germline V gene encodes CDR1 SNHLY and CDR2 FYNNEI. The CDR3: CARGQSQNTGELFF. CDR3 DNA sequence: TGTGCCAGGGGACAAAGCCAGAACACCGGGGAGCTGTTTTTT.